A selection of T cell receptor beta chains follows, all from one sample in a study of OX40 agonist ivuxolimab in advanced cancers. Generated by immunoSEQ multiplex PCR, the TCRdb table keeps only in-frame clones and is missing some. The sample holds 60,000 or so clones, roughly 88% seen once. Sequenced material: CD4+ or CD8+ T cells sorted from blood, taken in a trial of the OX40 agonist ivuxolimab. These TCRs come from an adult with an advanced solid tumor such as melanoma, head and neck, liver or kidney cancer. The CDR3 runs from the conserved cysteine through the conserved F or W. Each record gives: clone size, V gene, D gene, J gene, CDR3 protein, CDR3 DNA. D genes are given only for firm matches. Clone size is given for some rows only: seen once, a few or many times, or a class if the clone is expanded.

>.|TRBV7-8|TRBD2|TRBJ2-5
CASSIGGVEETQYF
TGTGCCAGCAGCATCGGGGGGGTCGAAGAGACCCAGTACTTC
>.|TRBV6-5|.|TRBJ1-1
CASSYVGGMMNTEAFF
TGTGCCAGCAGTTACGTCGGGGGGATGATGAACACTGAAGCTTTCTTT
>.|TRBV6-6|TRBD2|TRBJ2-3
CASKDSGGTDTQYF
TGTGCCAGCAAAGATAGCGGGGGCACAGATACGCAGTATTTT
>.|TRBV6-6|TRBD2|TRBJ2-1
CASGGGSSYNEQFF
TGTGCCAGCGGGGGGGGAAGCTCCTACAATGAGCAGTTCTTC
>.|TRBV28|.|TRBJ2-7
CASGGPGLLFYEQYF
TGTGCCAGCGGAGGGCCGGGACTCCTCTTCTACGAGCAGTACTTC
>.|TRBV10-3|.|TRBJ1-1
CAIGVGNTEAFF
TGTGCCATCGGAGTGGGGAACACTGAAGCTTTCTTT
>.|TRBV14|TRBD2|TRBJ2-5
CASSLLRGGSQETQYF
TGTGCCAGCAGCCTTTTAAGGGGAGGGTCCCAAGAGACCCAGTACTTC
>.|TRBV9|.|TRBJ1-2
CASSAYGTSTAVGYTF
TGTGCCAGCAGCGCCTACGGGACATCAACGGCTGTCGGCTACACCTTC
>.|TRBV6-1|TRBD1|TRBJ2-7
CASSARWGTELYEQYF
TGTGCCAGCAGTGCCCGGTGGGGGACAGAGCTCTACGAGCAGTACTTC
>.|TRBV11-3|TRBD2|TRBJ2-3
CASSLSGVTDTQYF
TGTGCCAGCAGCTTAAGCGGGGTCACAGATACGCAGTATTTT
>.|TRBV19|.|TRBJ1-1
CAISSGMAATNAFF
TGTGCCATAAGTAGTGGTATGGCGGCTACGAACGCTTTCTTT
>once|TRBV30|TRBD2|TRBJ2-3
CAWEPSGGAQDTQYF
TGTGCCTGGGAACCCAGCGGGGGGGCCCAAGATACGCAGTATTTT
>.|TRBV27|.|TRBJ2-3
CASSPFWGNTDTQYF
TGTGCCAGCAGCCCGTTTTGGGGGAACACAGATACGCAGTATTTT
>.|TRBV6-5|.|TRBJ1-2
CASSYIGGGSGTF
TGTGCCAGCAGTTACATAGGCGGGGGATCGGGCACCTTC
>few|TRBV6-1|TRBD2|TRBJ2-5
CASSEMERGVWETQYF
TGTGCCAGCAGTGAAATGGAGCGGGGGGTTTGGGAGACCCAGTACTTC
>.|TRBV6-5|.|TRBJ1-1
CASSSRPGATNTEAFF
TGTGCCAGCAGTTCCAGGCCAGGGGCCACGAACACTGAAGCTTTCTTT
>.|TRBV28|TRBD2|TRBJ2-5
CASRGSGGAEETQYF
TGTGCCAGCAGAGGCAGCGGGGGGGCCGAAGAGACCCAGTACTTC
>once|TRBV7-2|.|TRBJ2-7
CASSLAHHYEQYF
TGTGCCAGCAGCTTAGCGCACCACTACGAGCAGTACTTC
>.|TRBV6-1|TRBD1|TRBJ1-6
CASSGTGSKGAYNSPLHF
TGTGCCAGCAGTGGGACAGGTTCGAAGGGGGCCTATAATTCACCCCTCCACTTT
>once|TRBV13|.|TRBJ2-6
CASSLGGLGSFGANVLTF
TGTGCCAGCAGCTTGGGAGGACTCGGGAGTTTTGGGGCCAACGTCCTGACTTTC
>.|TRBV6-6|.|TRBJ2-4
CASSYSRWGNIQYF
TGTGCCAGCAGTTACTCAAGATGGGGGAACATTCAGTACTTC
>.|TRBV5-1|TRBD1|TRBJ1-1
CASTRQGNTEAFF
TGCGCCAGCACGAGACAGGGAAACACTGAAGCTTTCTTT
>.|TRBV29-1|.|TRBJ1-1
CSVVGTNLYAEAFF
TGCAGCGTTGTTGGGACCAACCTTTACGCTGAAGCTTTCTTT
>.|TRBV7-2|.|TRBJ1-6
CASSPNQGSNNSPLHF
TGTGCCAGCAGCCCAAACCAGGGAAGCAATAATTCACCCCTCCACTTT
>.|TRBV6-4|.|TRBJ2-3
CASSLYGPSTDTQYF
TGTGCCAGCAGCCTATACGGACCTAGCACAGATACGCAGTATTTT
>.|TRBV6-1|.|TRBJ2-7
CASTAGNSYEQYF
TGTGCCAGCACCGCAGGGAACTCCTACGAGCAGTACTTC
>.|TRBV2|.|TRBJ1-1
CASSEGRLPNTEAFF
TGTGCCAGCAGTGAAGGGAGGCTCCCGAACACTGAAGCTTTCTTT
>.|TRBV5-1|TRBD2|TRBJ2-5
CASSSTPGTRQETQYF
TGCGCCAGCAGCTCGACCCCCGGGACTAGGCAAGAGACCCAGTACTTC
>few|TRBV5-1|TRBD2|TRBJ2-5
CASSFLAGEGETQYF
TGCGCCAGCAGCTTTCTAGCGGGGGAGGGAGAGACCCAGTACTTC
>.|TRBV14|TRBD1|TRBJ1-4
CASSQSRLPGQGTPNEKLFF
TGTGCCAGCAGCCAATCTCGGTTGCCGGGACAGGGGACCCCTAATGAAAAACTGTTTTTT
>once|TRBV11-1|.|TRBJ2-1
CASSFVADNEQFF
TGTGCCAGCAGCTTCGTCGCGGACAATGAGCAGTTCTTC
>.|TRBV6-5|.|TRBJ1-1
CASRGEVETFF
TGTGCCAGCAGAGGGGAGGTTGAAACTTTCTTT
>.|TRBV10-1|.|TRBJ1-2
CASSARALYGYTF
TGCGCCAGCAGTGCAAGGGCTCTCTATGGCTACACCTTC
>once|TRBV6-5|.|TRBJ2-7
CASRPSTGSEQYF
TGTGCCAGCCGCCCATCGACAGGCTCCGAGCAGTACTTC
>.|TRBV11-1|.|TRBJ2-1
CASSLTLPMGVNEQFF
TGTGCCAGCAGCTTAACGTTACCAATGGGGGTCAATGAGCAGTTCTTC
>once|TRBV5-1|.|TRBJ2-5
CASSLTGLAQETQYF
TGCGCCAGCAGCTTGACGGGGCTGGCCCAAGAGACCCAGTACTTC
>.|TRBV7-9|.|TRBJ2-2
CASSFTIPRGNTGELFF
TGTGCCAGCAGCTTTACCATCCCTCGGGGGAACACCGGGGAGCTGTTTTTT
>.|TRBV19|.|TRBJ1-2
CASSIARVGSYGYTF
TGTGCCAGTAGTATAGCCCGGGTTGGATCCTATGGCTACACCTTC
>.|TRBV30|.|TRBJ2-7
CASEQGSFYEQYF
TGTGCCTCTGAGCAGGGGAGTTTCTACGAGCAGTACTTC
>.|TRBV7-6|TRBD1|TRBJ2-7
CASSLASGGREQYF
TGTGCCAGCAGCTTAGCTTCAGGGGGCCGCGAGCAGTACTTC
>.|TRBV4-3|.|TRBJ1-1
CASSQWGTNTEAFF
TGCGCCAGCAGCCAATGGGGCACGAACACTGAAGCTTTCTTT
>.|TRBV19|.|TRBJ2-1
CASSPRGGDEQFF
TGTGCCAGTAGCCCAAGGGGCGGCGATGAGCAGTTCTTC
>.|TRBV30|TRBD1|TRBJ1-2
CAWSRQGAYGYTF
TGTGCCTGGAGTCGACAGGGGGCCTATGGCTACACCTTC
>.|TRBV7-2|.|TRBJ1-2
CASSLSRGGLDYGYTF
TGTGCCAGCAGCTTATCTAGGGGGGGTTTAGACTATGGCTACACCTTC
>.|TRBV28|.|TRBJ1-5
CASVPGGGHQPQHF
TGTGCCAGCGTTCCTGGAGGGGGGCACCAGCCCCAGCATTTT
>once|TRBV29-1|TRBD2|TRBJ2-5
CSVDGTSGRQETQYF
TGCAGCGTTGATGGGACTAGCGGGCGGCAAGAGACCCAGTACTTC
>.|TRBV5-1|.|TRBJ2-1
CASSLRNEQFF
TGCGCCAGCAGCTTGCGGAATGAGCAGTTCTTC
>.|TRBV7-9|.|TRBJ1-1
CASSPTSPGHLMNTEAFF
TGTGCCAGCAGCCCCACATCTCCGGGCCACCTGATGAACACTGAAGCTTTCTTT
>.|TRBV19|TRBD1|TRBJ1-5
CASASGTGGLQPQHF
TGTGCCAGCGCTTCCGGGACAGGGGGCTTGCAGCCCCAGCATTTT
>once|TRBV4-1|.|TRBJ2-1
CASSQEKADWTAYNEQFF
TGCGCCAGCAGCCAAGAGAAGGCTGACTGGACCGCCTACAATGAGCAGTTCTTC
>.|TRBV2|.|TRBJ1-2
CASTGNYGYTF
TGTGCCTCAACAGGGAACTATGGCTACACCTTC
>once|TRBV19|.|TRBJ1-1
CASSPQATTEAFF
TGTGCCAGTAGTCCCCAGGCTACCACTGAAGCTTTCTTT
>.|TRBV18|.|TRBJ1-1
CASSPQAGNTEAFF
TGTGCCAGCTCACCACAAGCCGGTAACACTGAAGCTTTCTTT